Only one count was recorded for the clone carrying this T cell receptor beta chain. Study processing details: Nucleated cell counts were estimated from reference gene primer amplification. Using immunoSEQ multiplex PCR, the repertoire was profiled, and TCRdb retains in-frame clones only, with some absent. V and J calls and clone size follow that table, whereas D and trimming were derived from the DNA. The sample has under 150,000 clones, 85% seen once. The entry originates in a study of blood T cell repertoires in COVID-19. At the level of the study: The United States, Italy and Spain provided the acute and convalescent COVID-19 samples. In each case, the material was cDNA or gDNA derived from T cells, B-cell-depleted T cells, or PBMCs.

This CDR3 is built from 13 residues. Germline CDR1 SGHRS, CDR2 YFSETQ. The trim removed 4 bases at V and 5 bases at J, leaving 4 bases unmatched. The sample was peripheral blood. The chain is built from TRBV5-1 and TRBJ2-5; 8 bases match TRBD2. The source of this sequence is a woman between 35 and 50 years old with active or convalescent COVID-19. The CDR3 nucleotides read TGCGCCAGCAGCCAGCGGGGGCCGGAGACCCAGTACTTC. Translated, it gives CASSQRGPETQYF.